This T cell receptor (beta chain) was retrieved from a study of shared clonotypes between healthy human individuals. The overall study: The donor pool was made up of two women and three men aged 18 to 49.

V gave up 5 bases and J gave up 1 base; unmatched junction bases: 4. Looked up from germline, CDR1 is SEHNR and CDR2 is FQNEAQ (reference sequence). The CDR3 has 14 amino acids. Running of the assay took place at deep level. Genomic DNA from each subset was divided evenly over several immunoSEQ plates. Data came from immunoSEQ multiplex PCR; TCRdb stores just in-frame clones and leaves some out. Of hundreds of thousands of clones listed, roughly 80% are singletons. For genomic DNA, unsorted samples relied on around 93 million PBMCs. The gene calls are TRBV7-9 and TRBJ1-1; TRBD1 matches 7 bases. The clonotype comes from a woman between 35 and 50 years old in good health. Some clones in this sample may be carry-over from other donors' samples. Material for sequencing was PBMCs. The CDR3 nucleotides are TGTGCCAGCAGCCGAAGGACAGGGAACACTGAAGCTTTCTTT. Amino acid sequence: CASSRRTGNTEAFF.